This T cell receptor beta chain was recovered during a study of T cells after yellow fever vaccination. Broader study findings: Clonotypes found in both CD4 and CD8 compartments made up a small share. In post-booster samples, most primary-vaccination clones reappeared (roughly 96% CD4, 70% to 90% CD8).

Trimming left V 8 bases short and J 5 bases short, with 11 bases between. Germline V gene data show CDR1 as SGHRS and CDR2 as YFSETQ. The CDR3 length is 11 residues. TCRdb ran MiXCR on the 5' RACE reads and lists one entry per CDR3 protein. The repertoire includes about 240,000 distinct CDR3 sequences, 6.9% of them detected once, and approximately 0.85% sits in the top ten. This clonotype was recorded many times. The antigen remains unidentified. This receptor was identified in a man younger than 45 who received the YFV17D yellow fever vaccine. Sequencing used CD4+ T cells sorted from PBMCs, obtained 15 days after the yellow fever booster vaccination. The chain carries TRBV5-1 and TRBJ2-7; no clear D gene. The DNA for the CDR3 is TGCGCCAGTCGGCAGGTCGACGAGCAGTACTTC. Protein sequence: CASRQVDEQYF.